This T cell receptor (beta chain) was sequenced in a study of cytomegalovirus exposure and HLA in healthy donors. Study conclusions and caveats: Listed as cytomegalovirus-associated were 164 TCR beta chains. Highly shared variants forming one cluster were likely a sequencing artifact.

This clone occurred a few times. The antigen remains unidentified. The PCR used 60 Vbeta and 13 Jbeta primers. TCRdb keeps only in-frame clones here, not all; method: immunoSEQ multiplex PCR. The sample carries more than 95,000 clones, 81% recorded once. The CDR3 contains 14 residues. In germline, CDR1 is SGHTA, CDR2 FQGTGA. Trimming removed 5 bases from V and 6 bases from J, with 14 bases in between. This TCR came from a woman in her 30s in good health and CMV-seronegative. The genes are TRBV7-3 and TRBJ2-1; weak D call: TRBD2 (6 bases). The sequenced material came from PBMCs. The CDR3 DNA follows: TGTGCCAGCAGCCCGATCGGGGGTGGCAATGAGCAGTTCTTC. Amino acid sequence: CASSPIGGGNEQFF.